A selection of T cell receptor beta chains follows, all from one sample in a study of T cell repertoires in cytomegalovirus infection. Using its own MiXCR run on the reads, TCRdb lists one record per CDR3 protein. The sample holds roughly 500,000 distinct CDR3 sequences, approximately 15% seen once. Input material: CD8+ T cells from PBMCs. These TCRs come from a human donor in good health (CMV status not recorded). Some clones in this sample may be carry-over from other donors' samples. Each CDR3 is given with its conserved first and last residue. A D gene is named only where the DNA matches it firmly. Not every row has a clone size; where given, it reads once, few, many or a size class.

J,D,V,size,DNA,CDR3
TRBJ1-1,NA,TRBV12-3/TRBV12-4,few,TGTGCCAGCAGTTTAGGGTGGGCCCTGAACACTGAAGCTTTCTTT,CASSLGWALNTEAFF
TRBJ2-1,TRBD2,TRBV12-3/TRBV12-4,many,TGTGCCAGCAGAACCGGGACTAGCGGGAGTAGGGAGCAGTTCTTC,CASRTGTSGSREQFF
TRBJ2-1,NA,TRBV6-5,many,TGTGCCAGCATCAACTCAGGAGAGCAGTTCTTC,CASINSGEQFF
TRBJ2-3,TRBD1,TRBV11-2,many,TGTGCCAGCAGACCAACAGGGGTAGATCCAGATACGCAGTATTTT,CASRPTGVDPDTQYF
TRBJ2-3,NA,TRBV20-1,NA,TGCAGTGCTAGAGATTTAGCGTTTGTGGCAGATACGCAGTATTTT,CSARDLAFVADTQYF
TRBJ2-3,TRBD2,TRBV27,many,TGTGCCAGCAGGCCGGCGAGCGGGGGAGGGGATACGCAGTATTTT,CASRPASGGGDTQYF
TRBJ1-1,NA,TRBV5-1,NA,TGCGCCAGCACCCCTAAGGGAACGAACACTGAAGCTTTCTTT,CASTPKGTNTEAFF
TRBJ2-3,TRBD2,TRBV7-9,many,TGTGCCACCGGAGGCGGGAGCGCAGATACGCAGTATTTT,CATGGGSADTQYF
TRBJ1-1,NA,TRBV13,NA,TGTGCCAGCAGCTTAGGCCGGGGGGGCGTTGAAGCTTTCTTT,CASSLGRGGVEAFF
TRBJ1-2,TRBD1,TRBV5-1,NA,TGCGCCAGCAGCTTGGCCACAGGGGACGGCAATGGCTACACCTTC,CASSLATGDGNGYTF
TRBJ1-2,TRBD1,TRBV7-9,many,TGTGCCAGCAGCAGGGGGCTCAGCTACACCTTC,CASSRGLSYTF
TRBJ2-1,TRBD2,TRBV11-2,many,TGTGCCAGCAGACTAGCGGGGGGGCACGAGCAGTTCTTC,CASRLAGGHEQFF
TRBJ2-5,TRBD1,TRBV19,few,TGTGCCAGTAGTCCGATGACAGGGGGCTACCAAGAGACCCAGTACTTC,CASSPMTGGYQETQYF
TRBJ2-3,TRBD2,TRBV6-5,many,TGTGCCAGCAGGCCCGGGTTTAGCGGGGGCGAACTTTTTCCCACAGATACGCAGTATTTT,CASRPGFSGGELFPTDTQYF
TRBJ1-4,NA,TRBV12-3/TRBV12-4,few,TGTGCCAGCACTCTCGGGACCCCGGAAAAACTGTTTTTT,CASTLGTPEKLFF
TRBJ2-1,NA,TRBV7-2,many,TGTGCCAGCAGCTTAAAGGGGGGCGGGAGTGGTTCCTACAATGAGCAGTTCTTC,CASSLKGGGSGSYNEQFF
TRBJ2-7,TRBD1,TRBV28,few,TGTGCCAGCAGGCCGACAGGGGACTCCTACGAGCAGTACTTC,CASRPTGDSYEQYF
TRBJ2-4,NA,TRBV7-9,many,TGTGCCAGCAGCTTAGGACAGGGAGGGGACATTCAGTACTTC,CASSLGQGGDIQYF
TRBJ2-2,TRBD2,TRBV7-8,many,TGTGCCAGCAGCTTAGATATAACGTGGCTAGCGGGAGGACCTACTAGGAACACCGGGGAGCTGTTTTTT,CASSLDITWLAGGPTRNTGELFF
TRBJ1-2,TRBD1,TRBV6-5,NA,TGTGCCAGCAGTTACTCCGAGGGGGCGCTGGGCTACACCTTC,CASSYSEGALGYTF
TRBJ1-5,NA,TRBV7-9,many,TGTGCCAGCAGCCAAGGGGCCGATCAGCCCCAGCATTTT,CASSQGADQPQHF
TRBJ1-2,TRBD1,TRBV12-3/TRBV12-4,many,TGTGCCAGCAGGTTCGGACAGGGCCGCGGAGTCGACTATGGCTACACCTTC,CASRFGQGRGVDYGYTF
TRBJ1-1,TRBD1,TRBV5-4,many,TGTGCCAGCAGGACCGGACAGGATGAAGCTTTCTTT,CASRTGQDEAFF
TRBJ1-6,TRBD1,TRBV29-1,few,TGCAGCGTGTCTTTGGGGGGACAGGGGAATTCACCCCTCCACTTT,CSVSLGGQGNSPLHF
TRBJ2-1,NA,TRBV7-6,many,TGTGCCAGCAGCCTTCGTGGGGGCCTCAACAATGAGCAGTTCTTC,CASSLRGGLNNEQFF
TRBJ2-1,NA,TRBV9,many,TGTGCCAGCAGCCCCTGGACTCGGAACAATGAGCAGTTCTTC,CASSPWTRNNEQFF
TRBJ2-3,NA,TRBV27,many,TGTGCCAGCAGTTCGATGGACAGTCGAACGCAGTATTTT,CASSSMDSRTQYF
TRBJ2-1,NA,TRBV25-1,few,TGTGCCAGCAGGGGGGGGCAAGGTGAGCAGTTCTTC,CASRGGQGEQFF
TRBJ2-3,NA,TRBV27,few,TGTGCCAGCAGTTTACGGCGCACCGAGGATACGCAGTATTTT,CASSLRRTEDTQYF
TRBJ2-3,NA,TRBV10-3,NA,TGTGCCATCAGCAGGACAGACACAGATACGCAGTATTTT,CAISRTDTDTQYF
TRBJ2-1,NA,TRBV11-2,many,TGTGCCAGCAGCCTTCGGGGCAGACTCAATGAGCAGTTCTTC,CASSLRGRLNEQFF